Following are 14 T cell receptor beta chains from one sample sequenced in a study of cytomegalovirus exposure and HLA in healthy donors. The PCR was carried out with 60 Vbeta primers and 13 Jbeta primers. Assay used: immunoSEQ multiplex PCR; TCRdb lists only in-frame clones, some missing. The data show about 61,000 clones, more than 70% seen once. Sequencing used PBMCs. The receptors derive from a man aged 25-45 years in good health and CMV-seropositive.

This clone was detected only once. The V gene is TRBV7-8, the J gene TRBJ2-7; D is perhaps TRBD2 (5 bases). CDR3 size: 13 residues. Looked up from germline, CDR1 is SGHVS and CDR2 is FQNEAQ. Trimming took off 1 base at V and 6 bases at J, with 10 bases between the two ends. The CDR3 spells CASSLVYAGEQYF. As DNA, the CDR3 is TGTGCCAGCAGCTTAGTGTATGCGGGCGAGCAGTACTTC.

In DNA, the CDR3 is TGTGCCAGCAGCCCCAGGGCGGGAGATAGAGATACGCAGTATTTT. Translation: CASSPRAGDRDTQYF. V gene TRBV27 combines with J gene TRBJ2-3, with 7 bases lining up with TRBD2. The ends lost 6 bases at V and 5 bases at J; junction bases unmatched: 11. This CDR3 is 15 amino acids long. The V gene's germline CDR1 is MNHEY and CDR2 SMNVEV (reference sequence).

The chain is built from TRBV28 and TRBJ2-1, with 8 positions matching TRBD1. The V gene's germline CDR1 is MDHEN and CDR2 SYDVKM. The ends lost 7 bases at V and 4 bases at J; junction bases unmatched: 15. The CDR3 sequence is 17 residues long. DNA for the CDR3: TGTGCCAGCAAGGTCCCGCGACAGGGGTGGACATACAATGAGCAGTTCTTC. Amino acids: CASKVPRQGWTYNEQFF.

As regards this clone: The junction departs from the called germline gene at one end, perhaps through a read error. The rearrangement uses TRBV18 and TRBJ2-1, with D perhaps matching TRBD2 (5 bases). The germline gives CDR1 KGHSH, CDR2 LQKENI. The length of the CDR3 is 15 residues. CDR3 region: CASPPTGIKNNEQFF. The CDR3 DNA is TGTGCCAGCCCACCTACGGGGATTAAGAACAATGAGCAGTTCTTC.

CDR3 DNA sequence: TGCGCCAGCAGCCAAGGGAGCCATCTAGACTACAATGAGCAGTTCTTC. Its translation: CASSQGSHLDYNEQFF. V is TRBV4-1 and J is TRBJ2-1; D gene unclear. The CDR3 is 16 amino acids. V was cut by 1 base and J by 3 bases, with 13 bases left in between. Germline values: CDR1 MGHRA, CDR2 YSYEKL.

V gene TRBV5-4 combines with J gene TRBJ2-1; D is perhaps TRBD2 (6 bases). V was trimmed by 4 bases and J by 3 bases, leaving 14 bases between them. The germline CDR1 and CDR2 sequences are SGHNT and YYREEE (reference sequence). The CDR3 extends over 15 amino acids. The CDR3 sequence: CASSIRGAGYNEQFF. The CDR3 DNA reads as TGTGCCAGCAGCATTCGGGGAGCGGGCTACAATGAGCAGTTCTTC.

J is TRBJ2-2 and V is TRBV13; TRBD1 matches at 8 bases. J gave up 4 bases and V 4 bases, and 8 bases lay outside the gene matches. The CDR3 sequence is 16 residues long. The germline V gene has CDR1 PRHDT and CDR2 FYEKMQ (reference sequence). CDR3 residues: CASSYDTGGSTGELFF. CDR3 in DNA: TGTGCCAGCAGCTACGATACAGGGGGTAGCACCGGGGAGCTGTTTTTT. The complete variable domain, with remaining parts taken from reference TRBV13 and TRBJ2-2, reads AAGVIQSPRHLIKEKRETATLKCYPIPRHDTVYWYQQGPGQDPQFLISFYEKMQSDKGSIPDRFSAQQFSDYHSELNMSSLELGDSALYFCASSYDTGGSTGELFFGEGSRLTVL.

J is TRBJ2-3 and V is TRBV6-6, with TRBD2 as a possible D gene (5 bases). CDR3 length: 14 amino acids. Germline V gives CDR1 MNHNY, CDR2 SVGAGI (reference sequence). Deletions cut 7 bases from V and 4 bases from J, with 15 bases between. The CDR3: CASIVPGWADTQYF. CDR3 in DNA: TGTGCCAGCATTGTCCCGGGGTGGGCAGATACGCAGTATTTT.

With respect to this clone: At one end the junction does not follow the germline gene, possibly because of a read error. The chain carries TRBV7-7 and TRBJ2-7; 8 bases agree with TRBD2. Germline CDR1 reads SSHAT; CDR2 reads FNYEAQ (reference sequence). The CDR3 spans 15 residues. In DNA, the CDR3 is TGTGCTAGCAGCTTGGGACCGGGACTAGGCTACGAGCAGTACTTC. Protein: CASSLGPGLGYEQYF. The full variable domain, with the rest looked up from reference TRBV7-7 and TRBJ2-7, is GAGVSQSPRYKVTKRGQDVTLRCDPISSHATLYWYQQALGQGPEFLTYFNYEAQPDKSGLPSDRFSAERPEGSISTLTIQRTEQRDSAMYRCASSLGPGLGYEQYFGPGTRLTVT.

The chain combines TRBV5-4 with TRBJ1-1; possibly TRBD1 for D (6 bases). Per germline, CDR1 SGHNT and CDR2 YYREEE (reference sequence). Trimming took 5 bases from V and 3 from J, leaving 17 bases between them. CDR3 length equals 15 residues. The chain's CDR3 is CASSRDIPIDTEAFF. CDR3 nucleotide sequence: TGTGCCAGCAGTAGGGACATCCCCATCGACACTGAAGCTTTCTTT.

The V gene is TRBV6-1, the J gene TRBJ2-5; TRBD1 matches 7 bases. V shed 1 base, J shed 5 bases, and the junction held 10 bases outside the gene matches. The CDR3 runs 16 residues. The V gene's germline CDR1 is MNHNS and CDR2 SASEGT. The CDR3 bases are TGTGCCAGCAGTGAAGGTCGGAACAGGGGCAGGGAGACCCAGTACTTC. It translates to CASSEGRNRGRETQYF.

The chain joins TRBV29-1 to TRBJ2-2; 11 bases are a match to TRBD2. Germline CDR1 reads SQVTM; CDR2 reads ANQGSEA. V was pared by 4 bases and J by 3 bases, with 7 bases of the junction left unmatched. The CDR3 extends over 16 amino acids. The CDR3 DNA reads TGCAGCGTTGGGGAGTTAGCGGGAGGGGACACCGGGGAGCTGTTTTTT. Amino acids: CSVGELAGGDTGELFF.

In DNA, the CDR3 is TGTGCCACCAGCAGAGGAGGAGAGATCTCTGGAAACACCATATATTTT. The encoded protein is CATSRGGEISGNTIYF. The chain joins TRBV15 to TRBJ1-3; D call uncertain. This CDR3 has 16 residues. The V end was cut by 1 base, the J end by 0 bases, with 10 bases between. CDR1 is LNHNV and CDR2 is YYDKDF in the germline V gene (reference sequence).

V usage is TRBV5-4 and J usage is TRBJ2-5; D not resolved. The V and J ends lost 1 base and 5 bases respectively, with 15 bases between them. Germline CDR1 reads SGHNT; CDR2 reads YYREEE (reference sequence). The CDR3 length is 15 residues. CDR3: CASSLRDAASETQYF. The CDR3 DNA follows: TGTGCCAGCAGCTTGCGTGATGCGGCTTCGGAGACCCAGTACTTC.